A single sample gave rise to the 29 T cell receptor beta chains below, sequenced in a study of brain T cells in children with intractable seizures. The repertoire was sequenced with immunoSEQ multiplex PCR; TCRdb's copy has only in-frame clones and lacks some. The table shows approximately 23,000 clones, with 90% to 95% occurring only once. Sequences were derived from peripheral blood, sampled at surgery. The receptors derive from a boy younger than 18 with focal cortical dysplasia and intractable seizures.

The V gene is TRBV5-5, the J gene TRBJ1-2, with D hard to call. Germline CDR1 and CDR2: SGHKS and YYEKEE (reference sequence). The ends were cut back, 4 bases at V and 2 bases at J, with 12 bases in the middle. The CDR3 has 14 amino acids. The CDR3 DNA reads TGTGCCAGCAGCCTCGGAAGTGACAACTATGGCTACACCTTC. Protein sequence: CASSLGSDNYGYTF.

This chain links TRBV27 with TRBJ2-2; D is undetermined. V was shortened by 8 bases and J by 0 bases, with 10 bases between the two germline ends. Germline V CDR1 and CDR2: MNHEY, SMNVEV (reference sequence). This CDR3 contains 14 residues. This CDR3 is CASHETPNTGELFF. The CDR3 DNA follows: TGTGCCAGCCACGAGACTCCGAACACCGGGGAGCTGTTTTTT.

The genes are TRBV28 and TRBJ1-1; 9 bases line up with TRBD1. Trimming at V came to 6 bases and at J to 5 bases, leaving 4 bases not matched to a gene. CDR3 size: 13 residues. CDR1 and CDR2 (germline): MDHEN, SYDVKM. CDR3 protein: CASSVDRGTEAFF. As DNA, the CDR3 is TGTGCCAGCAGCGTTGACAGGGGGACTGAAGCTTTCTTT.

This chain links TRBV29-1 with TRBJ2-1; D is unresolved. CDR1 is SQVTM, CDR2 ANQGSEA, per germline. V lost 7 bases and J 4 bases, leaving 17 bases between the germline ends. This CDR3 spans 14 amino acids. CDR3: CSATPSSLYNEQFF. The CDR3 nucleotides are TGCAGCGCCACCCCCAGTTCCTTGTACAATGAGCAGTTCTTC.

The V call is TRBV6-5, the J call TRBJ1-1; D ambiguous. V was trimmed by 5 bases and J by 3 bases, leaving 16 bases between them. The length of the CDR3 is 15 residues. Germline lookup yields CDR1 MNHEY and CDR2 SVGAGI. The CDR3 bases are TGTGCCAGCAGTCAACCACGGACTTTGGACACTGAAGCTTTCTTT. Translating it yields CASSQPRTLDTEAFF.

The sample holds one count of this clone. V gene TRBV28 combines with J gene TRBJ2-3, with D tentatively TRBD1 (6 bases). Germline CDR1 is MDHEN and CDR2 is SYDVKM. V was clipped by 6 bases and J by 2 bases, with 15 bases between them. The CDR3 contains 15 residues. DNA of the CDR3: TGTGCCAGCAGACAGGGAGAGAGCATCACAGATACGCAGTATTTT. As protein: CASRQGESITDTQYF.

The CDR3 DNA reads as TGTGCCAGCAGCTCCGACAGGGCAGGAGAGCAGTACGTC. Protein: CASSSDRAGEQYV. The chain joins TRBV11-2 to TRBJ2-7; 7 nucleotides agree with TRBD1. V shed 4 bases, J shed 7 bases, and the junction held 7 bases outside the gene matches. Germline CDR1 SGHAT, CDR2 FQNNGV. This CDR3 is built from 13 residues.

The CDR3 nucleotides read TGTGCCAGCAGTGAAGCAGCAGCAGAGGGCACAGATACGCAGTATTTT. Its protein product is CASSEAAAEGTDTQYF. The genes are TRBV25-1 and TRBJ2-3; D unresolved. V shed 2 bases and J shed 1 base, with 13 bases lying between them. Germline-derived CDR1 and CDR2 are MGHDK and SYGVNS. CDR3 size: 16 residues.

This clone was picked up one time. The J gene is TRBJ1-5, the V gene TRBV7-9; a weak D match, TRBD1 (5 bases). Germline values: CDR1 SEHNR, CDR2 FQNEAQ (reference sequence). The CDR3 is 18 residues long. Trimming took 2 bases from V and 4 from J, leaving 21 bases between them. The CDR3 loop reads CASSLYSLTPGPNQPQHF. CDR3 DNA sequence: TGTGCCAGCAGCTTATACAGCCTTACCCCGGGGCCAAATCAGCCCCAGCATTTT. The entire variable domain, with the rest obtained from reference TRBV7-9 and TRBJ1-5, is as follows: DTGVSQNPRHKITKRGQNVTFRCDPISEHNRLYWYRQTLGQGPEFLTYFQNEAQLEKSRLLSDRFSAERPKGSFSTLEIQRTEQGDSAMYLCASSLYSLTPGPNQPQHFGDGTRLSIL.

The chain combines TRBV10-3 with TRBJ2-3; TRBD1 is a possible D gene (6 bases). CDR1 is ENHRY and CDR2 is SYGVKD in the germline V gene. This CDR3 is 14 amino acids long. V was clipped by 4 bases and J by 1 base, with 9 bases between them. The DNA for the CDR3 is TGTGCCATCAGTGGGACAGTGGGCACAGATACGCAGTATTTT. Protein product: CAISGTVGTDTQYF.

The CDR3 loop reads CASRPDSNQPQHF. CDR3 nucleotide sequence: TGTGCCAGCAGGCCAGATAGCAATCAGCCCCAGCATTTT. This chain links TRBV9 with TRBJ1-5; D remains ambiguous. The CDR3 runs to 13 residues. Deletions cut 5 bases from V and 0 bases from J, with 6 bases between. Germline V CDR1 and CDR2: SGDLS, YYNGEE.

The CDR3 sequence is CASSNRDASNQGDSYEQYV. The CDR3 DNA follows: TGTGCCAGCAGCAACCGGGACGCTTCCAATCAAGGTGACTCCTACGAGCAGTACGTC. The chain joins TRBV21-1 to TRBJ2-7. TRBV21-1 is annotated as a pseudogene. The CDR3 totals 19 residues.

The V call is TRBV4-1, the J call TRBJ2-3, with 10 positions matching TRBD2. With V trimmed by 1 base and J by 1 base, 2 bases remained unmatched. From germline, CDR1 is MGHRA and CDR2 YSYEKL. The CDR3 has 16 amino acids. The CDR3 bases are TGCGCCAGCAGCCAAGCTCTAGCGGGGGGCACAGATACGCAGTATTTT. Translation gives CASSQALAGGTDTQYF.

The J gene is TRBJ1-2, the V gene TRBV6-1; D is possibly TRBD1 (5 bases). The V gene lost 0 bases and the J gene lost 6 bases, with 8 bases spanning the gap. Looked up from germline, CDR1 is MNHNS and CDR2 is SASEGT. The CDR3 runs 13 residues. This CDR3 reads CASSEAGVHGYTF. The CDR3 DNA is TGTGCCAGCAGTGAAGCAGGGGTCCATGGCTACACCTTC.

This clone showed up just a few times. This sequence joins TRBV7-9 and TRBJ1-1; D gene ambiguous. Deletions cut 5 bases from V and 1 base from J, with 5 bases between. This CDR3 has 12 amino acids. Germline V lookup: CDR1 SEHNR, CDR2 FQNEAQ (reference sequence). CDR3 sequence (DNA): TGTGCCAGCAGCCACACGAACACTGAAGCTTTCTTT. It codes for CASSHTNTEAFF.

The rearrangement joins TRBV5-1 to TRBJ2-1; 8 positions agree with TRBD1. J was trimmed by 8 bases and V by 1 base; bases with no gene match: 11. The CDR3 is made up of 16 amino acids. Germline V gene sequence: CDR1 SGHRS, CDR2 YFSETQ. The CDR3 loop reads CASSLTLAGQVDEQFF. DNA of the CDR3: TGCGCCAGCAGCTTGACCCTCGCGGGACAGGTTGATGAGCAGTTCTTC.

This chain uses TRBV4-2 with TRBJ1-1; 7 bases line up with TRBD1. The CDR3 consists of 15 residues. Germline V lookup: CDR1 LGHNA, CDR2 YNFKEQ. V was clipped by 0 bases and J by 8 bases; unmatched bases: 9. CDR3 amino acids: CASSQERVGRGEAFF. The CDR3 DNA follows: TGTGCCAGCAGCCAAGAGAGGGTGGGCAGGGGGGAAGCTTTCTTT.

The J gene is TRBJ1-5, the V gene TRBV19, with D possibly matching TRBD1 (5 bases). Trimming removed 6 bases from V and 3 bases from J, with 15 bases in between. The CDR3 covers 15 residues. Germline lookup yields CDR1 LNHDA and CDR2 SQIVND (reference sequence). The CDR3 region is CASRPPRGYNQPQHF. Written as DNA, the CDR3 is TGTGCCAGTAGACCCCCCCGGGGCTACAATCAGCCCCAGCATTTT.

This sequence joins TRBV19 and TRBJ1-2; unclear D gene. The germline V and J ends were trimmed by 9 bases and 9 bases, with 17 bases remaining between them. The CDR3 runs to 12 residues. The germline CDR1 and CDR2 sequences are LNHDA and SQIVND (reference sequence). Here the CDR3 reads CASGGPLDRYTF. The CDR3 nucleotides are TGTGCCAGCGGAGGCCCTCTCGATCGCTACACCTTC.

The rearrangement links TRBV5-1 to TRBJ2-1, with a possible D match to TRBD1 (5 bases). V shed 0 bases and J shed 0 bases, with 7 bases lying between them. The CDR3 sequence is 15 residues long. From germline, CDR1 is SGHRS and CDR2 YFSETQ. The CDR3 DNA reads TGCGCCAGCAGCTTGGCAGACAGCTCCTACAATGAGCAGTTCTTC. Residues: CASSLADSSYNEQFF.

Only one count was recorded for this clone. The chain employs TRBV2 and TRBJ2-3, with 8 bases aligning to TRBD2. Germline V gives CDR1 SNHLY, CDR2 FYNNEI. After removal of 7 bases from V and 0 bases from J, the junction contained 9 bases not matched to a gene. This CDR3 is built from 16 residues. The CDR3 coding sequence is TGTGCCAGCAACGGCGGGGGGTCGGTTAGCACAGATACGCAGTATTTT. This translates into CASNGGGSVSTDTQYF.

The rearrangement joins TRBV5-1 to TRBJ2-7; D not resolved. With 0 bases removed from V and 4 bases from J, the gap between germline ends came to 2 bases. CDR3 size: 11 residues. The germline gives CDR1 SGHRS, CDR2 YFSETQ. CDR3: CASSLGYEQYF. Here the CDR3 DNA reads TGCGCCAGCAGCTTGGGGTACGAGCAGTACTTC.

The V and J genes are TRBV20-1 and TRBJ1-1; 8 nucleotides agree with TRBD1. CDR3 size: 13 residues. The J segment lost 5 bases and the V segment lost 3 bases, leaving 5 bases of the junction unmatched. Germline V gene data show CDR1 as DFQATT and CDR2 as SNEGSKA (reference sequence). The CDR3 here is CSASGQGITEAFF. The CDR3 bases are TGCAGTGCTAGTGGACAGGGTATAACTGAAGCTTTCTTT.

The chain uses TRBV18 and TRBJ2-7; 7 bases are a match to TRBD1. Trimming removed 3 bases from V and 3 bases from J; junction bases left unmatched: 11. The germline CDR1 and CDR2 sequences are KGHSH and LQKENI. CDR3 length: 16 residues. In nucleotides, the CDR3 is TGTGCCAGCTCACCCTCAGGGGGTCCCCAATTCTACGAGCAGTACGTC. Its translation: CASSPSGGPQFYEQYV.

The chain joins TRBV6-5 to TRBJ2-1; possibly TRBD1 for D (5 bases). V was trimmed by 5 bases and J by 3 bases, leaving 8 bases between them. CDR3 length: 13 amino acids. Per germline, CDR1 MNHEY and CDR2 SVGAGI. CDR3 residues: CASSPTDYNEQFF. The CDR3 DNA follows: TGTGCCAGCAGTCCGACAGACTACAATGAGCAGTTCTTC.

The CDR3 reads CASSPHRGRIVSGRASYEQYV. The CDR3 coding sequence is TGCGCCAGCAGTCCTCACAGGGGGCGTATCGTGAGCGGGAGGGCCTCCTACGAGCAGTACGTC. The chain employs TRBV23-1 and TRBJ2-7, with a tentative D call TRBD2 (10 bases). TRBV23-1 is recorded as an ORF, its role being uncertain. The ends were cut back, 4 bases at V and 0 bases at J, with 31 bases in the middle. CDR3 length: 21 amino acids.

This rearrangement joins TRBV6-2 or TRBV6-3 to TRBJ2-5; 12 positions match TRBD2. Per germline, CDR1 MNHEY and CDR2 SVGEGT. Losses at the gene ends were 6 bases for V and 2 bases for J; bases not matched to a gene: 4. This CDR3 spans 15 amino acids. For the CDR3, the DNA is TGTGCCAGCAGACCTCTAGCGGGGGGGCAAGAGACCCAGTACTTC. As protein: CASRPLAGGQETQYF.

The chain links TRBV19 to TRBJ2-2; D possibly corresponds to TRBD1 (5 bases). This CDR3 is built from 13 residues. Trimming pared 6 bases from V and 5 bases from J, leaving 10 bases between. Germline assignment: CDR1 LNHDA and CDR2 SQIVND (reference sequence). The CDR3 region is CASRGRGTGELFF. The DNA for the CDR3 is TGTGCCAGTAGGGGTAGGGGAACCGGGGAGCTGTTTTTT.

The rearrangement joins TRBV5-5 to TRBJ2-5; possible D gene TRBD2, 7 bases. This CDR3 has 14 residues. Germline V CDR1 and CDR2: SGHKS, YYEKEE (reference sequence). Trimming shortened V by 4 bases and J by 5 bases, and 15 bases separated the two germline ends. For the CDR3, the DNA is TGTGCCAGCAGCACCCGGGGGGCCAGGGAGACCCAGTACTTC. Translation gives CASSTRGARETQYF.